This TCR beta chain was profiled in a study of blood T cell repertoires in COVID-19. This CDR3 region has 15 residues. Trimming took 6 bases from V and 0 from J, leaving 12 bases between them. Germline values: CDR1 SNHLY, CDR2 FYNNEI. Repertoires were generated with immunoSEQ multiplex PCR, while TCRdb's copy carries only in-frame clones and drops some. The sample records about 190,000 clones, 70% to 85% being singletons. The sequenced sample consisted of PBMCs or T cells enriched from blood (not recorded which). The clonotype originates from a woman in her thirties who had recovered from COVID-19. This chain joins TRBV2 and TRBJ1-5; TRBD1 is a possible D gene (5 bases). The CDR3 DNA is TGTGCCAGCAGCGGGGGACGTGGTAGCAATCAGCCCCAGCATTTT. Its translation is CASSGGRGSNQPQHF.